Presented here are 7 T cell receptor beta chains from one specimen sequenced in a study of T cells in Graves' hyperthyroidism and ophthalmopathy. Amplification of TCR beta CDR3 regions was performed using RNA transcripts as template. A set of HTBI primers served as the primers for a first-round RT-PCR of the TCR CDR3. Each CDR3 protein is one row after TCRdb ran MiXCR on the multiplex PCR reads. The sample yields hundreds of thousands of distinct CDR3 sequences, about 45% seen once. The sequenced sample was peripheral blood or thyroid tissue (not recorded which). These receptor sequences come from an adult man with Graves' disease, either hyperthyroidism or ophthalmopathy (not recorded which).

This clonotype has more than one count but fewer than ten. V usage is TRBV9 and J usage is TRBJ1-6, with D unresolved. Germline V CDR1 and CDR2: SGDLS, YYNGEE. CDR3 length equals 17 residues. Trimming removed 4 bases at V and 6 bases at J, with 20 bases between. CDR3 bases: TGTGCCAGCAGCCCTTCTGGCGGCTCAGCCACTAATTCACCCCTCCACTTT. This translates into CASSPSGGSATNSPLHF. Full variable domain (rest looked up from reference TRBV9 and TRBJ1-6): DSGVTQTPKHLITATGQRVTLRCSPRSGDLSVYWYQQSLDQGLQFLIQYYNGEERAKGNILERFSAQQFPDLHSELNLSSLELGDSALYFCASSPSGGSATNSPLHFGNGTRLTVT.

The sample holds one count of this clonotype. This chain uses TRBV3-1 with TRBJ1-1; D possibly corresponds to TRBD1 (6 bases). From germline, CDR1 is LGHDT and CDR2 YNNKEL (reference sequence). V dropped 5 bases and J dropped 5 bases, with 12 bases sitting between them. The CDR3 has 13 residues. The CDR3 spells CASSVQGWTEAFF. CDR3 nucleotides: TGTGCCAGCAGCGTACAGGGTTGGACTGAAGCTTTCTTT. Combining the CDR3 with reference TRBV3-1 and TRBJ1-1 gives the whole variable domain DTAVSQTPKYLVTQMGNDKSIKCEQNLGHDTMYWYKQDSKKFLKIMFSYNNKELIINETVPNRFSPKSPDKAHLNLHINSLELGDSAVYFCASSVQGWTEAFFGQGTRLTVV.

This clonotype was recorded only once. The V and J genes are TRBV7-3 and TRBJ2-7, with 8 nucleotides matching TRBD1. The CDR3 length is 12 residues. V trimming: 4 bases; J trimming: 9 bases; junction bases outside the gene matches: 5. CDR1 SGHTA and CDR2 FQGTGA come from the germline V gene. CDR3 amino acids: CASSSQGAVQYF. DNA for the CDR3: TGTGCCAGCAGCTCGCAGGGGGCTGTGCAGTACTTC.

There are a few counts of this clonotype. V is TRBV15 and J is TRBJ2-3; no clear D gene. V lost 3 bases and J 3 bases, leaving 13 bases between the germline ends. The CDR3 has 15 residues. The V gene's germline CDR1 is LNHNV and CDR2 YYDKDF (reference sequence). This CDR3 is CATSSSETLTDTQYF. CDR3 DNA sequence: TGTGCCACCAGCAGCTCCGAAACCCTAACAGATACGCAGTATTTT.

In its sample, this clonotype was seen a few times. The rearrangement links TRBV20-1 to TRBJ2-5, with D unresolved. The CDR3 has 12 amino acids. Deletions cut 3 bases from V and 2 bases from J, with 7 bases between. Germline V gene lookup returns CDR1 DFQATT and CDR2 SNEGSKA (reference sequence). The CDR3 is CSASSAQETQYF. CDR3 in DNA: TGCAGTGCTAGTTCGGCACAAGAGACCCAGTACTTC.

This clonotype was detected many times. The chain is built from TRBV7-2 and TRBJ1-2; a weak D match, TRBD1 (6 bases). V dropped 2 bases and J dropped 8 bases, with 15 bases sitting between them. The CDR3 has 14 residues. Germline CDR1 and CDR2: SGHTA and FQGNSA. The CDR3 DNA sequence: TGTGCCAGCAGCTTAACTACAGGGTCAGGCGGCTACACCTTC. Amino acids: CASSLTTGSGGYTF.

Details on this clonotype: This may be a read error: a much more frequent sequence differs by one nucleotide. The chain recombines TRBV10-3 with TRBJ2-7; either TRBD1 or TRBD2 may supply D (6 bases each). CDR3 size: 16 residues. Germline V CDR1 and CDR2: ENHRY, SYGVKD. Trimming cost V 3 bases and J 6 bases, with 21 bases left between them. The CDR3 sequence is CAISDSGGLARREQYF. CDR3 nucleotide sequence: TGTGCCATCAGTGATTCCGGGGGCCTAGCTAGGCGCGAGCAGTACTTC.